These 24 T cell receptor beta chains share one sample of origin, sequenced in a study of monozygotic twins with inflammatory bowel disease. TCRdb re-analyzed the 5' RACE reads; it lists each CDR3 protein once, without DNA. This sample's table has around 200,000 distinct CDR3 sequences. Sequencing input: blood. The source is a human donor with ulcerative colitis or Crohn's disease, or a healthy co-twin of an affected twin (not recorded which).

The chain is built from TRBV12-3 or TRBV12-4 and TRBJ2-2; TCRdb selects TRBD1, and the lack of DNA leaves this call unchecked. This CDR3 is 16 amino acids long. The CDR3 loop reads CASSLSQGANTGELFF.

The chain joins TRBV5-6 to TRBJ1-2. This CDR3 spans 13 amino acids. CDR1 and CDR2 from the germline V gene are SGHDT and YYEEEE. This CDR3 reads CASSINPSRGYTF.

This chain links TRBV7-9 with TRBJ2-1; the TCRdb call, TRBD1, lacks DNA for checking. The CDR3 covers 15 residues. Germline-derived CDR1 and CDR2 are SEHNR and FQNEAQ (reference sequence). The CDR3 is CASSLDGTAYNEQFF.

This sequence joins TRBV4-1 and TRBJ2-2. The germline V gene encodes CDR1 MGHRA and CDR2 YSYEKL. This CDR3 spans 18 amino acids. CDR3 sequence: CASSQDVVQFLVTGELFF.

V and J are TRBV5-1 and TRBJ1-1; checking the TCRdb D call of TRBD1 is not possible without DNA. CDR1 is SGHRS and CDR2 is YFSETQ in the germline V gene. CDR3 length: 12 residues. CDR3 amino acids: CATRGGNTEAFF.

The chain carries TRBV18 and TRBJ2-3. Per germline, CDR1 KGHSH and CDR2 LQKENI. There are 13 residues in the CDR3. CDR3 loop: CASSPARRDTQYF.

The chain combines TRBV5-1 with TRBJ1-1; TCRdb's D call of TRBD1 is untestable without DNA. There are 13 residues in the CDR3. Germline V gene data show CDR1 as SGHRS and CDR2 as YFSETQ. CDR3 amino acids: CASSFTGNTEAFF.

The chain combines TRBV7-2 with TRBJ1-2; TCRdb gives TRBD1 as the D gene, but with no DNA this cannot be confirmed. The CDR3 has 16 amino acids. CDR1 SGHTA and CDR2 FQGNSA come from the germline V gene. This CDR3 is CASSLGGSGADYGYTF.

The rearrangement joins TRBV27 to TRBJ1-5; TCRdb indicates TRBD1, and absent DNA this call remains unverified. Germline V gives CDR1 MNHEY, CDR2 SMNVEV (reference sequence). CDR3 length: 16 amino acids. The CDR3 region is CASSRTWGRGNQPQHF.

This chain links TRBV20-1 with TRBJ1-2; the TCRdb D gene call, TRBD1, has no DNA to confirm it. Germline CDR1 reads DFQATT; CDR2 reads SNEGSKA (reference sequence). This CDR3 spans 13 amino acids. CDR3 residues: CSAQGLPNYGYTF.

V usage is TRBV29-1 and J usage is TRBJ2-5; lacking DNA, the TRBD1 call made by TCRdb goes unchecked. This CDR3 contains 11 residues. Per the germline V gene, CDR1 is SQVTM and CDR2 is ANQGSEA. The chain's CDR3 is CSVGEGATQYF. The full variable domain, rest sourced from reference TRBV29-1 and TRBJ2-5, is SAVISQKPSRDICQRGTSLTIQCQVDSQVTMMFWYRQQPGQSLTLIATANQGSEATYESGFVIDKFPISRPNLTFSTLTVSNMSPEDSSIYLCSVGEGATQYFGPGTRLLVL.

The rearrangement uses TRBV6-5 and TRBJ1-5. Germline V gene data show CDR1 as MNHEY and CDR2 as SVGAGI. This CDR3 comprises 12 residues. CDR3 sequence reads: CASSYPSGPQHF.

The chain combines TRBV12-3 or TRBV12-4 with TRBJ2-1; no DNA is available, so the TRBD2 call from TCRdb remains unchecked. The CDR3 has 18 amino acids. The CDR3: CASSFSSGGNEVYNEQFF.

V is TRBV6-5 and J is TRBJ1-1; TCRdb outputs TRBD1, but without DNA this stays unchecked. This CDR3 is built from 15 residues. CDR1 MNHEY and CDR2 SVGAGI come from the germline V gene. The CDR3 sequence: CASSYNPGMNTEAFF.

The chain recombines TRBV7-9 with TRBJ2-3; the TCRdb D gene call, TRBD2, has no DNA to confirm it. This CDR3 has 16 amino acids. Germline V lookup: CDR1 SEHNR, CDR2 FQNEAQ (reference sequence). The CDR3 sequence is CASSIGLAGVTDTQYF.

The rearrangement uses TRBV20-1 and TRBJ2-7; the D call of TRBD2 rests on TCRdb alone, since no DNA is present to check it. The CDR3 is made up of 13 amino acids. CDR1 is DFQATT and CDR2 is SNEGSKA in the germline V gene (reference sequence). The CDR3 loop reads CSAQLAGGYEQYF.

The chain couples TRBV20-1 to TRBJ2-4; TCRdb's D call of TRBD1 is untestable without DNA. The germline CDR1 and CDR2 sequences are DFQATT and SNEGSKA (reference sequence). This CDR3 contains 15 residues. The chain's CDR3 is CSARDQRGTKNIQYF.

The rearrangement links TRBV20-1 to TRBJ1-5. This CDR3 is 14 amino acids long. The germline gives CDR1 DFQATT, CDR2 SNEGSKA (reference sequence). The CDR3 sequence: CSARRVDSNQPQHF.

The genes are TRBV11-2 and TRBJ2-1. Germline V gene sequence: CDR1 SGHAT, CDR2 FQNNGV. The CDR3 length is 14 residues. CDR3 sequence reads: CASLRGASTNEQFF.

The CDR3 loop is CASSQESTPSGGYYNEQFF. The chain combines TRBV4-1 with TRBJ2-1; TCRdb lists TRBD2, though no DNA is available to test this call. CDR3 length: 19 residues. The germline V gene encodes CDR1 MGHRA and CDR2 YSYEKL.

The J gene is TRBJ1-6, the V gene TRBV7-6. Germline lookup yields CDR1 SGHVS and CDR2 FNYEAQ. This CDR3 spans 16 amino acids. Here the CDR3 reads CASSLGVKSRNSPLHF.

This chain joins TRBV7-3 and TRBJ2-2. The CDR3 consists of 14 residues. Germline V gene sequence: CDR1 SGHTA, CDR2 FQGTGA. The CDR3 loop reads CASSSDSNTGELFF.

J is TRBJ2-2 and V is TRBV5-6. The CDR3 is 15 residues long. Germline V gene sequence: CDR1 SGHDT, CDR2 YYEEEE. CDR3: CASSLVGFLTGELFF. Combining the CDR3 with reference TRBV5-6 and TRBJ2-2 gives the whole variable domain DAGVTQSPTHLIKTRGQQVTLRCSPKSGHDTVSWYQQALGQGPQFIFQYYEEEERQRGNFPDRFSGHQFPNYSSELNVNALLLGDSALYLCASSLVGFLTGELFFGEGSRLTVL.

The CDR3 sequence: CSAGSRGDQYF. The V call is TRBV20-1, the J call TRBJ2-4; with no DNA, the TCRdb D assignment of TRBD1 cannot be verified. The germline V gene has CDR1 DFQATT and CDR2 SNEGSKA (reference sequence). The CDR3 has 11 residues.